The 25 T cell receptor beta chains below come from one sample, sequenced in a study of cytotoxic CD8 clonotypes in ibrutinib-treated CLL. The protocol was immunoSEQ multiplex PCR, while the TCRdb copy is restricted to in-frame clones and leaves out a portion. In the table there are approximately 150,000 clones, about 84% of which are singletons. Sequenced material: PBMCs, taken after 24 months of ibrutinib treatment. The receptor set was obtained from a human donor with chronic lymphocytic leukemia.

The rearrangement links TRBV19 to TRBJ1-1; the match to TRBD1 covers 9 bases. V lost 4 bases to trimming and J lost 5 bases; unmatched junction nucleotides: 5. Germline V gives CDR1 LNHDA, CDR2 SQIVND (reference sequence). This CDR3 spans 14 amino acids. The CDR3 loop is CASSTAGTGTEAFF. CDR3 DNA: TGTGCCAGTAGTACCGCCGGGACAGGGACTGAAGCTTTCTTT.

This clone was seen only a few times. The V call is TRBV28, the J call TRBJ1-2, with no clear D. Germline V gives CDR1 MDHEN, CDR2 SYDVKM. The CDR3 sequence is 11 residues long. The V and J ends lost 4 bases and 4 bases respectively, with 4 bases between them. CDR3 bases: TGTGCCAGCAGTTACGGCTATGGCTACACCTTC. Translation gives CASSYGYGYTF.

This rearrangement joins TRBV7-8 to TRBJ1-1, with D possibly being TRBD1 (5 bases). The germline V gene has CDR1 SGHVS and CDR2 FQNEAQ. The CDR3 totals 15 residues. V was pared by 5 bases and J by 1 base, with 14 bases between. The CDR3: CASSVRGGGNTEAFF. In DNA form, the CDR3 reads TGTGCCAGCAGCGTCCGGGGCGGGGGGAACACTGAAGCTTTCTTT. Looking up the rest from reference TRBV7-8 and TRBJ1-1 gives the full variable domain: GAGVSQSPRYKVAKRGQDVALRCDPISGHVSLFWYQQALGQGPEFLTYFQNEAQLDKSGLPSDRFFAERPEGSVSTLKIQRTQQEDSAVYLCASSVRGGGNTEAFFGQGTRLTVV.

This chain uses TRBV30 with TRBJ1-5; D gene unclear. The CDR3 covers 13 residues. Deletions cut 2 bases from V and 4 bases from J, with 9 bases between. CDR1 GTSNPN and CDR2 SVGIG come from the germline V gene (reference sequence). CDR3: CAWSLDYNQPQHF. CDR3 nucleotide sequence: TGTGCCTGGAGTCTAGATTATAATCAGCCCCAGCATTTT.

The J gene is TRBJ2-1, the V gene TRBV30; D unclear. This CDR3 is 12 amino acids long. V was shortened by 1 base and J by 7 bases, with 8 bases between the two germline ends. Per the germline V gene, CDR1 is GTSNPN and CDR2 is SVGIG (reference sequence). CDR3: CAWSETGNEQFF. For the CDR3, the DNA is TGTGCCTGGAGTGAGACCGGGAATGAGCAGTTCTTC. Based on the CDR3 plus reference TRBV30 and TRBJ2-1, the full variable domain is SQTIHQWPATLVQPVGSPLSLECTVEGTSNPNLYWYRQAAGRGLQLLFYSVGIGQISSEVPQNLSASRPQDRQFILSSKKLLLSDSGFYLCAWSETGNEQFFGPGTRLTVL.

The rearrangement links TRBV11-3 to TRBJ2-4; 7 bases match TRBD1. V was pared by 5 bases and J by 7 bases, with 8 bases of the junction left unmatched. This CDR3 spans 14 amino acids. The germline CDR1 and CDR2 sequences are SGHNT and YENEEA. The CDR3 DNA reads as TGTGCCAGCAGCCCGGGGACAGTCGGGAACATTCAGTACTTC. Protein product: CASSPGTVGNIQYF.

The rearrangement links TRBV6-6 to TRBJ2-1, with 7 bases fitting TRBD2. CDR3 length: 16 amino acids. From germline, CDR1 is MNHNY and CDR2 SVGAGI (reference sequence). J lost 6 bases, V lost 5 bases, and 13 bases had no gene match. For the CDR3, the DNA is TGTGCCAGCAGTCCCCAAGGGCGGGAGTCTAGCAATGAGCAGTTCTTC. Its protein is CASSPQGRESSNEQFF.

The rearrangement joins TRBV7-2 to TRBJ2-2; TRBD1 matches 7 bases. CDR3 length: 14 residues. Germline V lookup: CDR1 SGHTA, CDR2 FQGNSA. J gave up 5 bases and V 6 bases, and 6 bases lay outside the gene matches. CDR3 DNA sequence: TGTGCCAGCAGTTCCCGGGACAGAACCGGGGAGCTGTTTTTT. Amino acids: CASSSRDRTGELFF. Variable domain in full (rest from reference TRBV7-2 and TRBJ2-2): GAGVSQSPSNKVTEKGKDVELRCDPISGHTALYWYRQSLGQGLEFLIYFQGNSAPDKSGLPSDRFSAERTGGSVSTLTIQRTQQEDSAVYLCASSSRDRTGELFFGEGSRLTVL.

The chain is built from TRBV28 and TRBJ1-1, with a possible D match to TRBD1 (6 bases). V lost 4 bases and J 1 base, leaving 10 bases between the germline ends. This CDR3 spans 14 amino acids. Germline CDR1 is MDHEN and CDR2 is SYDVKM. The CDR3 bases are TGTGCCAGCAGTTCTACAGGGTCGAACACTGAAGCTTTCTTT. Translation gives CASSSTGSNTEAFF.

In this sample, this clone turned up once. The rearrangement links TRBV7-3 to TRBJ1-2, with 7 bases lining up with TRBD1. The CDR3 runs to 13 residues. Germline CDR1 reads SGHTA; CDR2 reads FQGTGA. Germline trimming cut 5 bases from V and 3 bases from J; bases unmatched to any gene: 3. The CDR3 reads CASSRQGYYGYTF. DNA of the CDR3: TGTGCCAGCAGCCGACAGGGTTACTATGGCTACACCTTC.

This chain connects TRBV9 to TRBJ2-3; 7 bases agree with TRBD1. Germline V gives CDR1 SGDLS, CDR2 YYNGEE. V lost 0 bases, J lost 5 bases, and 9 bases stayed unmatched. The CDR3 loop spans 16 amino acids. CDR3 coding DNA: TGTGCCAGCAGCGTAGGACTGGGGACAGTAGGAGATACGCAGTATTTT. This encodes CASSVGLGTVGDTQYF.

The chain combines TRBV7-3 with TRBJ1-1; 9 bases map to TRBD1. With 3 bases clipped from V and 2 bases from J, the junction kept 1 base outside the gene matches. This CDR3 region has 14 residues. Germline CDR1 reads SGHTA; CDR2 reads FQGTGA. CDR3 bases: TGTGCCAGCAGCTTGGACAGGGGAAACACTGAAGCTTTCTTT. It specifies CASSLDRGNTEAFF.

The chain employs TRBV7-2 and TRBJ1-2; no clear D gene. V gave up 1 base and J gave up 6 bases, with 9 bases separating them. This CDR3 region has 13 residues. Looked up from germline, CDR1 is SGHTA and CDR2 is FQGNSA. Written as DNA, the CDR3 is TGTGCCAGCAGCTTAGGTCCGCTCGATGGCTACACCTTC. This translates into CASSLGPLDGYTF. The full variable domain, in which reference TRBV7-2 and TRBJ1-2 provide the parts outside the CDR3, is GAGVSQSPSNKVTEKGKDVELRCDPISGHTALYWYRQSLGQGLEFLIYFQGNSAPDKSGLPSDRFSAERTGGSVSTLTIQRTQQEDSAVYLCASSLGPLDGYTFGSGTRLTVV.

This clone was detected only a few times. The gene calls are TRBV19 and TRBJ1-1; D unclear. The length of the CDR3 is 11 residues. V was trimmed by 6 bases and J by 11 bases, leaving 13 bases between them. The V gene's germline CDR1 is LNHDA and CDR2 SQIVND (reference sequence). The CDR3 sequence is CASRAGDWAFF. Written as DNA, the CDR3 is TGTGCCAGTAGGGCCGGGGATTGGGCTTTCTTT.

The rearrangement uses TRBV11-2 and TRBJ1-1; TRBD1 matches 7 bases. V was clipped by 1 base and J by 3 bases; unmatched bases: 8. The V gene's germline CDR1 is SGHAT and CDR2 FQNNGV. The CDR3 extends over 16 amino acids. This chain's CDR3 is CASSLGQGVGDTEAFF. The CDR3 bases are TGTGCCAGCAGCTTAGGGCAGGGGGTGGGGGACACTGAAGCTTTCTTT.

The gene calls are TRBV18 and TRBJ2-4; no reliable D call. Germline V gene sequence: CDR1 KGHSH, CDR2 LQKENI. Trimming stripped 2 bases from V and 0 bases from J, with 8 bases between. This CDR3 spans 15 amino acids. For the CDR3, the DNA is TGTGCCAGCTCACCATTTCCAGAAGCCAAAAACATTCAGTACTTC. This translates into CASSPFPEAKNIQYF.

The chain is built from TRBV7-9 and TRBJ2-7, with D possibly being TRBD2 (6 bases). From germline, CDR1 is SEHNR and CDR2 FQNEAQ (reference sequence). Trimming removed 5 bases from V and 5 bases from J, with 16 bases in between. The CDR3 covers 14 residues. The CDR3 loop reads CASSTMTGDHEQYF. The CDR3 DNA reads TGTGCCAGCAGCACAATGACGGGGGACCACGAGCAGTACTTC.

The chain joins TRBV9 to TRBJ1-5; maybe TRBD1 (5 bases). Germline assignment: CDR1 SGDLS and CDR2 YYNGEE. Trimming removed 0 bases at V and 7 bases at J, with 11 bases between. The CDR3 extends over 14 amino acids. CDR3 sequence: CASSVEGAGQPQHF. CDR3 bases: TGTGCCAGCAGCGTAGAGGGAGCAGGGCAGCCCCAGCATTTT.

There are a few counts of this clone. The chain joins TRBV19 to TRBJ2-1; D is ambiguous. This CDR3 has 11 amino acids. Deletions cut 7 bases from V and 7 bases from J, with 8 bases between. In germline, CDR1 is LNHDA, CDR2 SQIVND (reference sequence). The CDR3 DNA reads TGTGCCAGTACGAGCCGTAATGAGCAGTTCTTC. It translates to CASTSRNEQFF. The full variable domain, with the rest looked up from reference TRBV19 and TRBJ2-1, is DGGITQSPKYLFRKEGQNVTLSCEQNLNHDAMYWYRQDPGQGLRLIYYSQIVNDFQKGDIAEGYSVSREKKESFPLTVTSAQKNPTAFYLCASTSRNEQFFGPGTRLTVL.

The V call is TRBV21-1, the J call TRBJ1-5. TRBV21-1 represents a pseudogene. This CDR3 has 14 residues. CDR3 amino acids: CASSTGGGAQPQHF. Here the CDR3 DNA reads TGTGCCAGCAGCACCGGGGGGGGAGCGCAGCCCCAGCATTTT.

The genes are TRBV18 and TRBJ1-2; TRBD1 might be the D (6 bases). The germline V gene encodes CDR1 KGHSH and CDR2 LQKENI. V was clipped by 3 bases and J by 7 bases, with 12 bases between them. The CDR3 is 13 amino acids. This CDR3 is CASSPGGGSGYTF. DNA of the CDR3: TGTGCCAGCTCACCCGGGGGCGGAAGTGGCTACACCTTC.

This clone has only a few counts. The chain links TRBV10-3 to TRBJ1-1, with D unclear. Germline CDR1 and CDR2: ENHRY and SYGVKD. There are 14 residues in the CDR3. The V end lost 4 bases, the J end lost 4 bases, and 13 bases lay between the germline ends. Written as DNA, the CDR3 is TGTGCCATCAGTGTGAAGGGTTCGTTCACTGAAGCTTTCTTT. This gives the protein CAISVKGSFTEAFF.

In DNA, the CDR3 is TGTGCCAGCAGACCCCGAGGAGGGTCAGGGACTGGGGCCAACGTCCTGACTTTC. Protein product: CASRPRGGSGTGANVLTF. This chain links TRBV2 with TRBJ2-6, with D maybe TRBD2 (6 bases). The germline gives CDR1 SNHLY, CDR2 FYNNEI. Trimming shortened V by 6 bases and J by 2 bases, and 20 bases separated the two germline ends. The CDR3 runs 18 residues. The full variable domain, its missing parts supplied by reference TRBV2 and TRBJ2-6, is EPEVTQTPSHQVTQMGQEVILRCVPISNHLYFYWYRQILGQKVEFLVSFYNNEISEKSEIFDDQFSVERPDGSNFTLKIRSTKLEDSAMYFCASRPRGGSGTGANVLTFGAGSRLTVL.

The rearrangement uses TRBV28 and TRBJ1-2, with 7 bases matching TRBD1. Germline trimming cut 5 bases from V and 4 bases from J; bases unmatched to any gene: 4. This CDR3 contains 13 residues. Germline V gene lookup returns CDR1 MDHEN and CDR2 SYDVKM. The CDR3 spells CASSLTGPYGYTF. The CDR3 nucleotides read TGTGCCAGCAGTCTGACAGGGCCCTATGGCTACACCTTC.

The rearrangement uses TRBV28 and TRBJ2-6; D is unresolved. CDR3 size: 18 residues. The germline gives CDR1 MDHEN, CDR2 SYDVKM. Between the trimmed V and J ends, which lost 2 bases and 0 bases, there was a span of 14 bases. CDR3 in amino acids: CASSLGQHPLSGANVLTF. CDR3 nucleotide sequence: TGTGCCAGCAGTTTAGGTCAGCATCCCCTCTCTGGGGCCAACGTCCTGACTTTC. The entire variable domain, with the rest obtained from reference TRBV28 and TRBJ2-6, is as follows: DVKVTQSSRYLVKRTGEKVFLECVQDMDHENMFWYRQDPGLGLRLIYFSYDVKMKEKGDIPEGYSVSREKKERFSLILESASTNQTSMYLCASSLGQHPLSGANVLTFGAGSRLTVL.